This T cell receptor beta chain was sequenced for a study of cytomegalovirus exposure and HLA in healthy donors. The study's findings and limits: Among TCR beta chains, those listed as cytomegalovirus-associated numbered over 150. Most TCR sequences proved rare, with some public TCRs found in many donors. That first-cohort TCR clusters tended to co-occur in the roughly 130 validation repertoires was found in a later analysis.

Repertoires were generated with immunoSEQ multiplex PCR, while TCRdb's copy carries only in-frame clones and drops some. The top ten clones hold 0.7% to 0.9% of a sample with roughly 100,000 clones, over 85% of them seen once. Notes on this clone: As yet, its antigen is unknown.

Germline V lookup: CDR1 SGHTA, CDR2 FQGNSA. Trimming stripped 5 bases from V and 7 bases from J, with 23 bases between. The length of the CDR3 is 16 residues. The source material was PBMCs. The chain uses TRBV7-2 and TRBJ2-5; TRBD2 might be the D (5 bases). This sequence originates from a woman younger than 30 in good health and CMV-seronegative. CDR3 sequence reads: CASSLRIGLEGRTQYF. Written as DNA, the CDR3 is TGTGCCAGCAGCCTAAGGATTGGTCTAGAGGGTAGGACCCAGTACTTC.